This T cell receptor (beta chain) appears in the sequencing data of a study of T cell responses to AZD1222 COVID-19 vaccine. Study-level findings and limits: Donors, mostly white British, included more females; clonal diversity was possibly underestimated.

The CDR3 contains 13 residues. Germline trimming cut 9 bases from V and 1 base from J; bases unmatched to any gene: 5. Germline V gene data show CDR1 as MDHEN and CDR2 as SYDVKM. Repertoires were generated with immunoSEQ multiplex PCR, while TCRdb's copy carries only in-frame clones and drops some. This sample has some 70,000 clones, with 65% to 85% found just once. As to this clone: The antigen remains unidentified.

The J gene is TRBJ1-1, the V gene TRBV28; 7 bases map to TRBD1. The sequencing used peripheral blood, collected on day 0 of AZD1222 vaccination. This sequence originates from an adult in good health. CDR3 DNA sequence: TGTGCCAGTTGGGGACAGTCGAACACTGAAGCTTTCTTT. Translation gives CASWGQSNTEAFF.